The T cell receptor beta chain under discussion was sequenced for a study of T-cell reconstitution after alpha-beta-depleted transplantation in children. The germline gives CDR1 SGDLS, CDR2 YYNGEE. CDR3 length: 17 residues. V shed 0 bases and J shed 4 bases, with 16 bases lying between them. Unique molecular identifiers were used in preparing the TCRbeta library. TCRdb processed the PCR reads anew with MiXCR; each CDR3 protein has one entry. The profile shows approximately 420,000 distinct CDR3 sequences, roughly 10% of them singletons. This sample comprised PBMCs from the stem cell graft donor, obtained from the stem cell graft. The chain joins TRBV9 to TRBJ2-2, with D possibly TRBD1 on 6 matching bases. The sequence came from a human donor who donated a stem cell graft to a child with acute myeloid leukemia. The CDR3, as DNA: TGTGCCAGCAGCGTAGGGGGCCGGGACAACCCCACCGGGGAGCTGTTTTTT. It yields the protein CASSVGGRDNPTGELFF.